A single sample is the source of the 16 T cell receptor beta chains below, sequenced in a study of T cell repertoires in cytomegalovirus infection. These receptors have no identified antigens. TCRdb reprocessed the reads via MiXCR and lists one record per CDR3 protein. The sample shows about 920,000 distinct CDR3 sequences, approximately 31% of them seen only once. Sequencing used cultured CD8+ T cells from PBMCs, obtained from culture after CMV antigen stimulation. The receptors come from a human donor in good health (CMV status not recorded). Some clones in this sample may be carry-over from other donors' samples.

For this clonotype: A junction boundary mismatches the germline segment, possibly from a read error. The chain uses TRBV4-3 and TRBJ1-3, with 8 nucleotides matching TRBD1. Per the germline V gene, CDR1 is LGHNA and CDR2 is YSLEER. The CDR3 has 15 amino acids. CDR3 loop: CASGQADRAGNTIYF. In DNA, the CDR3 is TGCGCCAGCGGCCAAGCGGACAGGGCTGGAAACACCATATATTTT.

CDR3 residues: CASSSSRLAGDTDTQYF. The CDR3 DNA reads TGTGCCAGCAGCAGCAGCCGCCTAGCGGGGGACACAGATACGCAGTATTTT. The chain joins TRBV6-2 or TRBV6-3 to TRBJ2-3, with 10 bases fitting TRBD2. J lost 2 bases, V lost 6 bases, and 11 bases had no gene match. Germline CDR1 MNHEY, CDR2 SVGEGT. The CDR3 sequence is 17 residues long.

The V and J genes are TRBV12-3 or TRBV12-4 and TRBJ1-5, with D possibly being TRBD1 (5 bases). V was trimmed by 9 bases and J by 4 bases, leaving 16 bases between them. This CDR3 comprises 14 residues. CDR3: CARGTGAGNQPQHF. CDR3 in DNA: TGTGCCAGGGGTACCGGGGCCGGTAATCAGCCCCAGCATTTT.

This clonotype appeared a single time. The V and J genes are TRBV5-4 and TRBJ2-3, with D perhaps matching TRBD2 (6 bases). CDR1 is SGHNT, CDR2 YYREEE, per germline (reference sequence). V was trimmed by 4 bases and J by 1 base, leaving 19 bases between them. The CDR3 consists of 17 residues. Here the CDR3 DNA reads TGTGCCAGCAGCCCGCCGTTGGGGGACTGGGGCACAGATACGCAGTATTTT. The encoded protein is CASSPPLGDWGTDTQYF.

The chain couples TRBV12-3 or TRBV12-4 to TRBJ2-2; the match to TRBD1 covers 7 bases. Losses at the gene ends were 6 bases for V and 0 bases for J; bases not matched to a gene: 4. The CDR3 length is 15 residues. The CDR3 is CASRNDRANTGELFF. The CDR3, as DNA: TGTGCCAGCAGGAACGACAGGGCGAACACCGGGGAGCTGTTTTTT.

The chain carries TRBV2 and TRBJ1-2; D is unresolved. V was trimmed by 6 bases and J by 6 bases, leaving 11 bases between them. The CDR3 totals 12 residues. Germline loops: CDR1 SNHLY, CDR2 FYNNEI. The CDR3 DNA reads TGTGCCAGCAGGGTATCTTTTCATGGCTACACCTTC. It is translated as CASRVSFHGYTF.

A few counts support this clonotype. Germline and junction disagree at one end, which may indicate a read error. The CDR3 DNA reads TGTGCCATCACTGAGGTAGGGGCGAAGGCTGGGGCCAACGTCCTGACTTTC. It encodes CAITEVGAKAGANVLTF. The J gene is TRBJ2-6, the V gene TRBV10-3, with a weak D call TRBD1 (5 bases). Germline CDR1 and CDR2: ENHRY and SYGVKD. CDR3 length: 17 residues.

The V gene is TRBV7-9, the J gene TRBJ2-4; possible D gene TRBD2, 5 bases. CDR1 is SEHNR, CDR2 FQNEAQ, per germline (reference sequence). Trimming removed 5 bases at V and 1 base at J, with 15 bases between. This CDR3 has 16 residues. CDR3: CASSPPAGQAKNIQYF. For the CDR3, the DNA is TGTGCCAGCAGCCCCCCTGCGGGTCAGGCCAAAAACATTCAGTACTTC. The full variable domain, its missing parts supplied by reference TRBV7-9 and TRBJ2-4, is DTGVSQNPRHKITKRGQNVTFRCDPISEHNRLYWYRQTLGQGPEFLTYFQNEAQLEKSRLLSDRFSAERPKGSFSTLEIQRTEQGDSAMYLCASSPPAGQAKNIQYFGAGTRLSVL.

This clonotype was found a few times. This chain uses TRBV12-3 or TRBV12-4 with TRBJ1-2; no definite D call. This CDR3 has 12 amino acids. The germline V and J ends were trimmed by 7 bases and 8 bases, with 14 bases remaining between them. The CDR3 sequence: CASINSEGGYTF. CDR3 DNA sequence: TGTGCCAGCATCAATTCAGAAGGGGGCTACACCTTC.

V and J are TRBV2 and TRBJ1-5; D perhaps matches TRBD1 (5 bases). CDR1 SNHLY and CDR2 FYNNEI come from the germline V gene. The CDR3 runs 15 residues. Deletions cut 8 bases from V and 0 bases from J, with 14 bases between. The CDR3 here is CASAMGGDSNQPQHF. CDR3 bases: TGTGCCAGCGCCATGGGGGGAGATAGCAATCAGCCCCAGCATTTT.

J is TRBJ1-1 and V is TRBV12-3 or TRBV12-4, with TRBD1 identical over 12 bases. Trimming took 6 bases from V and 10 from J; bases not matched to a gene: 6. The CDR3 totals 13 residues. The CDR3 loop is CASSLGQGAVAFF. DNA of the CDR3: TGTGCCAGCAGCCTGGGACAGGGGGCCGTAGCTTTCTTT.

The V and J genes are TRBV5-1 and TRBJ2-5; 14 bases are a match to TRBD2. V shed 4 bases, J shed 3 bases, and the junction held 8 bases outside the gene matches. CDR1 SGHRS and CDR2 YFSETQ come from the germline V gene. This CDR3 contains 17 residues. The CDR3 sequence: CASSTGLAGVDEETQYF. As DNA, the CDR3 is TGCGCCAGCAGCACGGGACTAGCGGGGGTTGATGAAGAGACCCAGTACTTC.

The V gene is TRBV10-3, the J gene TRBJ1-1; D might be TRBD1 (5 bases). Trimming cost V 10 bases and J 6 bases, with 21 bases left between them. The CDR3 covers 14 residues. Per germline, CDR1 ENHRY and CDR2 SYGVKD. CDR3 nucleotides: TGTGCCACATTTGGACACAACGGAAGGCCTGAAGCTTTCTTT. Protein product: CATFGHNGRPEAFF.

The genes are TRBV27 and TRBJ2-7; the D gene could be TRBD1 or TRBD2 (6 bases each). CDR1 is MNHEY and CDR2 is SMNVEV in the germline V gene (reference sequence). Trimming removed 3 bases at V and 4 bases at J, with 13 bases between. The CDR3 totals 14 residues. CDR3: CASSFRGALYEQYF. CDR3 nucleotide sequence: TGTGCCAGCAGTTTTAGGGGGGCCCTTTACGAGCAGTACTTC.

This clonotype came up many times. The chain links TRBV7-8 to TRBJ2-1; TRBD1 aligns across 9 bases. Unmatched junction bases numbered 5, after V lost 5 bases and J lost 0 bases. Germline-derived CDR1 and CDR2 are SGHVS and FQNEAQ. This CDR3 spans 16 amino acids. The DNA for the CDR3 is TGTGCCAGCAGCACTTGGGACAGGGACTCCTACAATGAGCAGTTCTTC. This translates into CASSTWDRDSYNEQFF.

The chain joins TRBV11-3 to TRBJ2-1; D tentatively fits TRBD1 or TRBD2 (5 bases each). CDR1 and CDR2 (germline): SGHNT, YENEEA. CDR3 size: 14 residues. V was trimmed by 1 base and J by 6 bases, leaving 10 bases between them. The CDR3 is CASSLAGRTNEQFF. CDR3 nucleotide sequence: TGTGCCAGCAGCTTAGCGGGGCGGACCAATGAGCAGTTCTTC.